A single sample is the source of the 30 T cell receptor beta chains below, sequenced in a study of CD8 T cells in ankylosing spondylitis (dated by TCRdb to 2015 to 2018). What the research found in general, with its limitations: Blood from ankylosing spondylitis patients appeared to be characterized by a TCR beta motif composed of about 8 highly homologous amino acid variants.

For these TCRs, the target antigens are not known. Libraries were made using 5' RACE. This sample was sequenced with an Illumina HiSeq 2500. TCRdb reran the public reads through fastp at Q25 and MiXCR, keeping productive beta chains. Here each entry gathers all rows of one CDR3 protein and keeps the most common genes and DNA. The sample records about 510,000 distinct CDR3 sequences, under 5.5% of which are singletons. The ten largest account for approximately 4% of the sample. Sequenced material: blood, either unsorted or a sorted T cell fraction (not recorded which). Receptors originate from a male donor with ankylosing spondylitis.

Ten or more counts support this clonotype. J is TRBJ1-2 and V is TRBV7-9; TRBD1 might be the D (6 bases). Germline values: CDR1 SEHNR, CDR2 FQNEAQ (reference sequence). The CDR3 totals 14 residues. V lost 2 bases, J lost 8 bases, and 15 bases lay in between. The chain's CDR3 is CASSLPQGLRGYTF. CDR3 DNA sequence: TGTGCCAGCAGCTTACCGCAGGGGTTGAGAGGCTACACCTTC.

This clonotype was seen many times. The rearrangement joins TRBV7-2 to TRBJ2-5; 7 bases align to TRBD2. The germline V gene has CDR1 SGHTA and CDR2 FQGNSA. Germline trimming cut 3 bases from V and 9 bases from J; bases unmatched to any gene: 10. The CDR3 length is 14 residues. The CDR3 region is CASSLRTRTRAQYF. The CDR3 nucleotides are TGTGCCAGCAGCTTGAGGACTAGGACCAGGGCCCAGTACTTC.

This clonotype was seen at least ten times. The chain combines TRBV12-3 or TRBV12-4 with TRBJ1-5; TRBD1 is a possible D gene (6 bases). CDR3 length equals 14 residues. V shed 7 bases and J shed 2 bases, with 12 bases lying between them. The CDR3 sequence is CASTTGFRNQPQHF. CDR3 in DNA: TGTGCCAGCACCACAGGGTTTCGCAATCAGCCCCAGCATTTT.

This clonotype was seen a few times. The chain has TRBV11-1 and TRBJ2-6; D not resolved. The CDR3 spans 18 residues. With 5 bases removed from V and 0 bases from J, the gap between germline ends came to 17 bases. Germline assignment: CDR1 SGHAT and CDR2 FQDESV (reference sequence). The DNA for the CDR3 is TGTGCCAGCAGCCCCCTGATGCTCGACCCCTCTGGGGCCAACGTCCTGACTTTC. This encodes CASSPLMLDPSGANVLTF.

The V and J genes are TRBV25-1 and TRBJ2-2, with D uncertain. The V and J ends lost 6 bases and 3 bases respectively, with 14 bases between them. This CDR3 contains 15 residues. The germline V gene has CDR1 MGHDK and CDR2 SYGVNS. In nucleotides, the CDR3 is TGTGCCAGCAGCCCCCACAGAGGTGACACCGGGGAGCTGTTTTTT. This codes for CASSPHRGDTGELFF.

This clonotype was seen ten or more times. This sequence joins TRBV7-9 and TRBJ1-1; weak D call: TRBD1 (6 bases). The V and J ends lost 5 bases and 4 bases respectively, with 20 bases between them. This CDR3 comprises 16 residues. Germline-derived CDR1 and CDR2 are SEHNR and FQNEAQ (reference sequence). This CDR3 is CASSHGGGRGSTEAFF. CDR3 bases: TGTGCCAGCAGCCACGGTGGGGGGCGGGGGAGCACTGAAGCTTTCTTT.

This clonotype was recorded at least ten times. The chain carries TRBV4-3 and TRBJ2-7, with D perhaps being TRBD1 or TRBD2 (5 bases each). The CDR3 consists of 13 residues. The germline V and J ends were trimmed by 4 bases and 1 base, with 8 bases remaining between them. CDR1 and CDR2 from the germline V gene are LGHNA and YSLEER. The CDR3 spells CASSRDVSYEQYF. The CDR3 coding sequence is TGCGCCAGCAGCCGGGACGTTTCCTACGAGCAGTACTTC.

This clonotype was observed at least ten times. This chain joins TRBV6-1 and TRBJ2-1; TRBD1 aligns across 7 bases. V shed 6 bases and J 11 bases; nucleotides not matched to a gene: 10. In germline, CDR1 is MNHNS, CDR2 SASEGT. The CDR3 runs 13 residues. CDR3 nucleotide sequence: TGTGCCAGCAGAGCTCCCGGGACAGATAAGCAGTTCTTC. Its protein is CASRAPGTDKQFF.

The sample holds many counts of this clonotype. The gene calls are TRBV29-1 and TRBJ2-7; 7 bases are shared with TRBD2. Germline V gives CDR1 SQVTM, CDR2 ANQGSEA. Germline trimming cut 1 base from V and 3 bases from J; bases unmatched to any gene: 0. The CDR3 spans 12 residues. The CDR3 DNA follows: TGCAGCGTTGAAGGGGGGGGCTACGAGCAGTACTTC. This sequence encodes CSVEGGGYEQYF.

This clonotype was recorded a few times. The gene calls are TRBV7-8 and TRBJ2-1; the match to TRBD2 covers 7 bases. V trimming: 5 bases; J trimming: 8 bases; junction bases outside the gene matches: 18. The germline gives CDR1 SGHVS, CDR2 FQNEAQ. The CDR3 is 17 amino acids. CDR3 protein: CASSPRRERLSRDEQFF. For the CDR3, the DNA is TGTGCCAGCAGCCCCCGGCGGGAGCGACTGAGTAGGGATGAGCAGTTCTTC.

This clonotype was found many times. The chain uses TRBV7-9 and TRBJ2-1, with 14 bases identical to TRBD2. Germline V gene sequence: CDR1 SEHNR, CDR2 FQNEAQ (reference sequence). V gave up 5 bases and J gave up 1 base; unmatched junction bases: 4. The CDR3 is 17 residues long. In DNA, the CDR3 is TGTGCCAGCAGCCCCGGACTAGCGGGAGGATCCTACAATGAGCAGTTCTTC. This codes for CASSPGLAGGSYNEQFF.

Of note for this clonotype: The junction shows a germline mismatch at one end, possibly a read error. This chain links TRBV7-2 with TRBJ2-5; TRBD2 agrees at 13 bases. The CDR3 spans 18 residues. Germline V lookup: CDR1 SGHTA, CDR2 FQGNSA. The chain's CDR3 is CASRLVPTSGRSRETQYF. CDR3 in DNA: TGTGCCAGCCGCTTAGTGCCGACTAGCGGGAGGTCGAGGGAGACCCAGTACTTC.

This clonotype has more than one count but fewer than ten. V is TRBV11-2 and J is TRBJ1-1, with TRBD1 matching over 9 bases. CDR1 SGHAT and CDR2 FQNNGV come from the germline V gene. Trimming took 7 bases from V and 10 from J; bases not matched to a gene: 13. The CDR3 consists of 14 residues. Here the CDR3 DNA reads TGTGCCAGCATCAAAACCGGGACAGGGTATCGAGCTTTCTTT. Its translation: CASIKTGTGYRAFF.

Ten or more counts support this clonotype. V gene TRBV20-1 combines with J gene TRBJ2-7, with 12 bases fitting TRBD2. The CDR3 contains 14 residues. The ends lost 5 bases at V and 5 bases at J; junction bases unmatched: 7. Germline V gives CDR1 DFQATT, CDR2 SNEGSKA (reference sequence). The CDR3 region has the DNA TGCAGTGCTGCCCAGACTAGCGGGAGCAACGAGCAGTACTTC. Translated, it gives CSAAQTSGSNEQYF.

The chain recombines TRBV7-2 with TRBJ2-3; 8 positions match TRBD2. Germline CDR1 and CDR2: SGHTA and FQGNSA. The V gene end was trimmed by 6 bases and the J gene end by 13 bases; junction bases not matched to a gene: 15. The CDR3 has 14 amino acids. CDR3 DNA: TGTGCCAGCAGTTCGGGGGGGGCAGGGGCTAGGGAGTATTTT. It specifies CASSSGGAGAREYF.

This clonotype was detected many times. The gene calls are TRBV6-6 and TRBJ2-7; a possible D gene is TRBD1 (6 bases). The CDR3 loop spans 11 amino acids. V lost 5 bases to trimming and J lost 10 bases, with 12 bases between them. Germline CDR1 reads MNHNY; CDR2 reads SVGAGI (reference sequence). This CDR3 reads CASSPLTGQYF. In DNA, the CDR3 is TGTGCCAGCAGTCCCTTGACAGGACAGTACTTC.

This clonotype was recorded at least ten times. V usage is TRBV10-3 and J usage is TRBJ1-2; the match to TRBD1 covers 8 bases. J gave up 8 bases and V 0 bases, and 8 bases lay outside the gene matches. The CDR3 sequence is 15 residues long. The germline V gene encodes CDR1 ENHRY and CDR2 SYGVKD. The CDR3 nucleotides read TGTGCCATCAGTGAGTCGACTAGGACAGGGAAGGGCTACACCTTC. It specifies CAISESTRTGKGYTF.

The sample holds many counts of this clonotype. V gene TRBV11-2 combines with J gene TRBJ2-1; 8 nucleotides align to TRBD2. The CDR3 runs 14 residues. Trimming removed 5 bases from V and 2 bases from J; junction bases left unmatched: 2. Germline V gene sequence: CDR1 SGHAT, CDR2 FQNNGV. The CDR3 DNA reads as TGTGCCAGCAGCCGTAGCGGGGCCTACAATGAGCAGTTCTTC. Translating gives CASSRSGAYNEQFF.

This clonotype was seen many times. The CDR3 sequence is CASSRSENSNQPQHF. Written as DNA, the CDR3 is TGTGCCAGCAGCCGCTCGGAGAATAGCAATCAGCCCCAGCATTTT. V usage is TRBV4-2 and J usage is TRBJ1-5; D not resolved. Trimming removed 4 bases at V and 0 bases at J, with 10 bases between. Germline loops: CDR1 LGHNA, CDR2 YNFKEQ. The CDR3 consists of 15 residues.

This clonotype was detected ten times or more. The chain employs TRBV7-9 and TRBJ2-5, with 10 bases aligning to TRBD1. The CDR3 runs 16 residues. J gave up 2 bases and V 0 bases, and 3 bases lay outside the gene matches. Per the germline V gene, CDR1 is SEHNR and CDR2 is FQNEAQ (reference sequence). Here the CDR3 reads CASSLAWTGGQETQYF. DNA of the CDR3: TGTGCCAGCAGCTTAGCCTGGACAGGGGGACAAGAGACCCAGTACTTC.

This clonotype was recorded many times. J is TRBJ2-7 and V is TRBV12-3 or TRBV12-4, with 8 bases aligning to TRBD2. The CDR3 runs 16 residues. V trimming: 3 bases; J trimming: 0 bases; junction bases outside the gene matches: 7. CDR3 sequence reads: CASSFGGLAGSYEQYF. The CDR3 DNA sequence: TGTGCCAGCAGTTTCGGTGGGCTAGCGGGCTCCTACGAGCAGTACTTC.

This clonotype was recorded many times. CDR3 protein: CATSREQGYEQYF. CDR3 DNA sequence: TGTGCCACCAGCAGGGAACAGGGCTACGAGCAGTACTTC. This chain uses TRBV15 with TRBJ2-7; D might be TRBD1 (6 bases). V shed 3 bases and J shed 3 bases, with 9 bases lying between them. Germline-derived CDR1 and CDR2 are LNHNV and YYDKDF (reference sequence). The CDR3 consists of 13 residues. The complete variable domain, with remaining parts taken from reference TRBV15 and TRBJ2-7, reads DAMVIQNPRYQVTQFGKPVTLSCSQTLNHNVMYWYQQKSSQAPKLLFHYYDKDFNNEADTPDNFQSRRPNTSFCFLDIRSPGLGDTAMYLCATSREQGYEQYFGPGTRLTVT.

This clonotype showed up many times. The chain joins TRBV12-3 or TRBV12-4 to TRBJ1-4; 7 bases are a match to TRBD1. CDR3 length: 14 amino acids. The V and J ends lost 4 bases and 7 bases, in that order; junction bases with no gene match: 6. The CDR3 DNA reads as TGTGCCAGCAGTTCACAGGGGAGTCTTGAAAAACTGTTTTTT. Residues: CASSSQGSLEKLFF.

At least ten counts were recorded for this clonotype. This chain uses TRBV11-1 with TRBJ2-1; the D is unclear. V gave up 2 bases and J gave up 7 bases, with 12 bases separating them. Germline loops: CDR1 SGHAT, CDR2 FQDESV (reference sequence). This CDR3 is 14 amino acids long. CDR3 sequence reads: CASSLIGPLNEQFF. DNA for the CDR3: TGTGCCAGCAGCTTAATAGGACCTCTAAATGAGCAGTTCTTC.

This clonotype was counted a few times. A much larger clone sits a single nucleotide away, making a read error possible. The gene calls are TRBV5-8 and TRBJ2-7, with D maybe TRBD2 (5 bases). Germline CDR1 is SGHTS and CDR2 is YDEGEE. Trimming left V 4 bases short and J 5 bases short, with 16 bases between. The CDR3 spans 14 residues. CDR3 amino acids: CASSPSGIWDEQYF. CDR3 coding DNA: TGTGCCAGCAGCCCCAGCGGTATTTGGGACGAGCAGTACTTC.

About this clonotype itself: The junction differs from germline at one of its ends, possibly a read error. The chain joins TRBV5-4 to TRBJ2-7; tentatively, D is TRBD2 (6 bases). The CDR3 is 13 residues long. CDR1 is SGHNT and CDR2 is YYREEE in the germline V gene (reference sequence). The CDR3 loop reads CAISTGLLYEQYF. The DNA of the CDR3 is TGTGCCATCAGCACGGGACTCCTCTACGAGCAGTACTTC. Combining the CDR3 with reference TRBV5-4 and TRBJ2-7 gives the whole variable domain ETGVTQSPTHLIKTRGQQVTLRCSSQSGHNTVSWYQQALGQGPQFIFQYYREEENGRGNFPPRFSGLQFPNYSSELNVNALELDDSALYLCAISTGLLYEQYFGPGTRLTVT.

This clonotype has at least ten counts. This chain uses TRBV6-2 or TRBV6-3 with TRBJ2-1, with 11 bases fitting TRBD2. The V and J ends lost 4 bases and 4 bases, in that order; junction bases with no gene match: 3. The CDR3 has 15 amino acids. Germline CDR1 reads MNHEY; CDR2 reads SVGEGT. CDR3 coding DNA: TGTGCCAGCAGTTTGACTAGCGGGGATTACAATGAGCAGTTCTTC. It translates to CASSLTSGDYNEQFF.

This clonotype was observed a few times. The rearrangement joins TRBV12-3 or TRBV12-4 to TRBJ2-1; D possibly corresponds to TRBD2 (6 bases). Trimming removed 1 base from V and 0 bases from J, with 13 bases in between. The CDR3 sequence is 17 residues long. CDR3 in amino acids: CASSLGLAYFSYNEQFF. The CDR3 DNA is TGTGCCAGCAGTTTAGGGCTAGCGTATTTCTCCTACAATGAGCAGTTCTTC.

This clonotype was counted ten times or more. The rearrangement uses TRBV14 and TRBJ1-2, with 8 bases fitting TRBD1. The V segment lost 3 bases and the J segment 3 bases; nucleotides outside the gene matches: 9. CDR3 size: 16 residues. CDR1 and CDR2 from the germline V gene are SGHDN and FVKESK. CDR3 residues: CASSHRTGSYYYGYTF. CDR3 DNA: TGTGCCAGCAGCCATCGGACAGGGTCTTATTACTATGGCTACACCTTC. The variable domain in full, completed from reference TRBV14 and TRBJ1-2, reads EAGVTQFPSHSVIEKGQTVTLRCDPISGHDNLYWYRRVMGKEIKFLLHFVKESKQDESGMPNNRFLAERTGGTYSTLKVQPAELEDSGVYFCASSHRTGSYYYGYTFGSGTRLTVV.

This clonotype was detected many times. J is TRBJ2-2 and V is TRBV5-1, with 10 bases fitting TRBD2. The CDR3 runs to 18 residues. Per germline, CDR1 SGHRS and CDR2 YFSETQ. Losses at the gene ends were 4 bases for V and 0 bases for J; bases not matched to a gene: 9. This CDR3 reads CASSLRTSGSTNTGELFF. In nucleotides, the CDR3 is TGCGCCAGCAGCCTTCGGACTAGCGGTTCGACGAACACCGGGGAGCTGTTTTTT.